This T cell receptor beta chain was sequenced for a study of blood T cell repertoires in COVID-19. Study in general: Donors in the United States, Italy and Spain gave samples during acute or convalescent COVID-19. Sources were T cells, B-cell-depleted T cells, or PBMCs; the material itself was cDNA or gDNA.

V lost 4 bases to trimming and J lost 4 bases, with 17 bases between them. CDR3 length: 16 residues. Germline values: CDR1 LGHDT, CDR2 YNNKEL (reference sequence). In the original analysis: Amplification of reference gene primers was used by the study to estimate nucleated cell counts. TCRdb's copy holds only in-frame clones and misses some; the assay was immunoSEQ multiplex PCR. The V and J calls and clone size were taken over from that table, and D and trimming were inferred from the DNA. The data contain 250,000 to 350,000 clones, roughly 90% of them singletons. This TCR derives from a woman between 45 and 60 years old with active or convalescent COVID-19. The genes are TRBV3-1 (or the pseudogene TRBV3-2) and TRBJ1-3; a weak D match, TRBD1 (5 bases). Sample: peripheral blood. CDR3 DNA sequence: TGTGCCAGCAGCCTGGGGGGACGGCCTTTCGGAAACACCATATATTTT. This gives the protein CASSLGGRPFGNTIYF.